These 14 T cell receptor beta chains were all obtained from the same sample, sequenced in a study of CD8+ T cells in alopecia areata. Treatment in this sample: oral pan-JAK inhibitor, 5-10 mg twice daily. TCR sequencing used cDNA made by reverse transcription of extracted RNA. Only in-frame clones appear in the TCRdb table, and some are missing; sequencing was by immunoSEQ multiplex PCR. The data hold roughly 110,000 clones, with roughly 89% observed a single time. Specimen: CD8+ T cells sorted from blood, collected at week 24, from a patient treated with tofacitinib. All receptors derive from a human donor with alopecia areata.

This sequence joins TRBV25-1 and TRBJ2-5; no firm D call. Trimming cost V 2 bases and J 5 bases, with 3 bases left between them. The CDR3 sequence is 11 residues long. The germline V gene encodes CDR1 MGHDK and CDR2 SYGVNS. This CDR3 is CASSETETQYF. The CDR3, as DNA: TGTGCCAGCAGTGAAACGGAGACCCAGTACTTC. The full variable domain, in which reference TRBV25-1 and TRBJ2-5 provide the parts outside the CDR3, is EADIYQTPRYLVIGTGKKITLECSQTMGHDKMYWYQQDPGMELHLIHYSYGVNSTEKGDLSSESTVSRIRTEHFPLTLESARPSHTSQYLCASSETETQYFGPGTRLLVL.

Written as DNA, the CDR3 is TGTGCCAGCAGCTTAGCCGGGAGCTCCTACGAGCAGTACTTC. This gives the protein CASSLAGSSYEQYF. The chain carries TRBV7-9 and TRBJ2-7, with D tentatively TRBD2 (6 bases). The germline gives CDR1 SEHNR, CDR2 FQNEAQ (reference sequence). The CDR3 covers 14 residues. The V and J ends lost 0 bases and 0 bases respectively, with 6 bases between them.

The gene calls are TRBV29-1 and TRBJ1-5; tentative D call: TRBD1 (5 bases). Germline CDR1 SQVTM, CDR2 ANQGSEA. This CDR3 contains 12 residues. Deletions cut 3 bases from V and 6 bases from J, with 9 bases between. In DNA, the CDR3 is TGCAGCGTTGAGGTGGGGGGTCAGCCCCAGCATTTT. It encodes CSVEVGGQPQHF.

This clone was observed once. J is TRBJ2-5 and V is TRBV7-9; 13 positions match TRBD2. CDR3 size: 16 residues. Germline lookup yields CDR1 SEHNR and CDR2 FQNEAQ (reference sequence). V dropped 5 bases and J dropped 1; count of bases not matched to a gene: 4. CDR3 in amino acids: CASSPGLAGFQETQYF. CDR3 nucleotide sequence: TGTGCCAGCAGCCCGGGACTAGCGGGGTTCCAAGAGACCCAGTACTTC.

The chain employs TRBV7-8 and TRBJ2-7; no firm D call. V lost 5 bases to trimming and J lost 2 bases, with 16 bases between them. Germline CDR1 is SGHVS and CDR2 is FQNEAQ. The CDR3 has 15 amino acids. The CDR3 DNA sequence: TGTGCCAGCAGCGTCCGGGCCATAGGTCCCTACGAGCAGTACTTC. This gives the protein CASSVRAIGPYEQYF.

CDR3 region: CSVEDLNRGVEQFF. CDR3 in DNA: TGCAGCGTTGAAGATCTAAACAGGGGAGTTGAGCAGTTCTTC. The V and J genes are TRBV29-1 and TRBJ2-1, with TRBD1 matching over 7 bases. V shed 0 bases and J 9 bases; nucleotides not matched to a gene: 8. Germline V lookup: CDR1 SQVTM, CDR2 ANQGSEA. This CDR3 is built from 14 residues.

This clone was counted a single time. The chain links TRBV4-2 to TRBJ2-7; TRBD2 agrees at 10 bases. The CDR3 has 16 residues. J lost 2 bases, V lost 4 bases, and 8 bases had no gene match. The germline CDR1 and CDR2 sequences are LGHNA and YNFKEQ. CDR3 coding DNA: TGTGCCAGCAGCCTCCAGTCTAGCGGGGGTACCTACGAGCAGTACTTC. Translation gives CASSLQSSGGTYEQYF.

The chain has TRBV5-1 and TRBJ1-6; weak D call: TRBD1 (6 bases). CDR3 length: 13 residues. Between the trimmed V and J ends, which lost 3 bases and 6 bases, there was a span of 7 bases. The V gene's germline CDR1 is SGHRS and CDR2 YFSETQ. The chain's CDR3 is CASSWTANSPLHF. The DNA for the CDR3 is TGCGCCAGCAGCTGGACAGCTAATTCACCCCTCCACTTT.

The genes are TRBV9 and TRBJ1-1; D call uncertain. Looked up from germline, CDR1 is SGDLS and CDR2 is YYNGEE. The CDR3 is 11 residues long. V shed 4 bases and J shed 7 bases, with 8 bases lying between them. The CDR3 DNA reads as TGTGCCAGCAGCCCCGGGATTGAAGCTTTCTTT. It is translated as CASSPGIEAFF. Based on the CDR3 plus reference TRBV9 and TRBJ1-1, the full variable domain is DSGVTQTPKHLITATGQRVTLRCSPRSGDLSVYWYQQSLDQGLQFLIQYYNGEERAKGNILERFSAQQFPDLHSELNLSSLELGDSALYFCASSPGIEAFFGQGTRLTVV.

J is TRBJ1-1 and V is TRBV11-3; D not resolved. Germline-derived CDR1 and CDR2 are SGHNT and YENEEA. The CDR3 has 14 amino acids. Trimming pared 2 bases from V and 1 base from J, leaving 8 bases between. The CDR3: CASSLLGGNTEAFF. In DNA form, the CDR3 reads TGTGCCAGCAGCTTATTGGGCGGGAACACTGAAGCTTTCTTT.

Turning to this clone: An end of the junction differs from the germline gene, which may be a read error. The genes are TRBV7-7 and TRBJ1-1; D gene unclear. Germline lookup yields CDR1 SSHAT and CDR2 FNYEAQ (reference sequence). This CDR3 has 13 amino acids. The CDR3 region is CASSLGENTEAFF. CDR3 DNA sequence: TGTGCTAGCAGCTTAGGAGAGAACACTGAAGCTTTCTTT.

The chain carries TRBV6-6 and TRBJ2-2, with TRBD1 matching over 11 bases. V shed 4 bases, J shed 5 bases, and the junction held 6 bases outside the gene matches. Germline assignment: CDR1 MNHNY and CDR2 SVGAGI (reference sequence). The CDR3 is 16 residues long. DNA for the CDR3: TGTGCCAGCAGTTTCGGACAGGGGGCAGGGACCGGGGAGCTGTTTTTT. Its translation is CASSFGQGAGTGELFF.

CDR3 DNA sequence: TGTGCCAGCAGCTTCGGAGGGATCTACGAGCAGTACTTC. Protein sequence: CASSFGGIYEQYF. J is TRBJ2-7 and V is TRBV11-2; TRBD2 is a possible D gene (6 bases). Trimming took off 3 bases at V and 3 bases at J, with 9 bases between the two ends. Germline V gives CDR1 SGHAT, CDR2 FQNNGV. The CDR3 is made up of 13 amino acids.

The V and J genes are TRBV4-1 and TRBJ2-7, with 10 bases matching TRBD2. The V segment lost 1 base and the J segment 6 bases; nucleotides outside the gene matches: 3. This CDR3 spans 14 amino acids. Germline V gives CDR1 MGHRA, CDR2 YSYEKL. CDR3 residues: CASSQGAGGFEQYF. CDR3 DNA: TGCGCCAGCAGCCAAGGAGCGGGGGGGTTCGAGCAGTACTTC.